A single sample is the source of the 13 T cell receptor beta chains below, sequenced in a study of blood T cell repertoires in COVID-19. Produced via immunoSEQ multiplex PCR; TCRdb's table is partial and in-frame only. The sample includes 30,000 to 50,000 clones, 79% seen only once; the top ten take 23%. Source material: peripheral blood. The receptors were sampled from a man between 65 and 85 years old with acute or convalescent COVID-19.

The chain employs TRBV20-1 and TRBJ1-1; no clear D. Germline values: CDR1 DFQATT, CDR2 SNEGSKA (reference sequence). The V end lost 5 bases, the J end lost 11 bases, and 12 bases lay between the germline ends. The CDR3 length is 10 residues. Written as DNA, the CDR3 is TGCAGTGCTTCGAGGATTTGGGCTTTCTTT. Residues: CSASRIWAFF.

This clone has a handful of counts. This chain links TRBV28 with TRBJ2-7, with 8 nucleotides matching TRBD2. The CDR3 consists of 13 residues. With V trimmed by 5 bases and J by 6 bases, 6 bases remained unmatched. In germline, CDR1 is MDHEN, CDR2 SYDVKM. The chain's CDR3 is CASSPSGSGEQYF. The CDR3 DNA reads TGTGCCAGCAGTCCGAGCGGGAGTGGCGAGCAGTACTTC.

V and J are TRBV7-2 and TRBJ1-1; 7 positions match TRBD1. Unmatched junction bases numbered 8, after V lost 5 bases and J lost 5 bases. CDR1 is SGHTA, CDR2 FQGNSA, per germline. The CDR3 length is 14 residues. CDR3 amino acids: CASSAVRGHTEAFF. The CDR3 DNA reads as TGTGCCAGCAGCGCAGTGAGGGGGCATACTGAAGCTTTCTTT.

The gene calls are TRBV15 and TRBJ1-5; no clear D gene. Germline values: CDR1 LNHNV, CDR2 YYDKDF (reference sequence). This CDR3 has 13 residues. V gave up 0 bases and J gave up 11 bases, with 11 bases separating them. The CDR3 nucleotides read TGTGCCACCAGCAGAGATAGGACGGGAGCCCAGCATTTT. The encoded protein is CATSRDRTGAQHF.

This clone was counted a few times. J is TRBJ2-2 and V is TRBV11-2; 12 bases line up with TRBD1. Germline CDR1 and CDR2: SGHAT and FQNNGV. The CDR3 is 16 amino acids. The V gene end was trimmed by 7 bases and the J gene end by 5 bases; junction bases not matched to a gene: 8. The CDR3 reads CASTPPGQGATGELFF. The DNA of the CDR3 is TGTGCCAGCACCCCGCCGGGACAGGGGGCGACCGGGGAGCTGTTTTTT.

Here the CDR3 DNA reads TGCGCCAGCAGCCAGGGTCCAAACGGCAGGGAGCAGTTCTTC. It specifies CASSQGPNGREQFF. The V and J genes are TRBV4-1 and TRBJ2-1, with D unresolved. The V end lost 3 bases, the J end lost 10 bases, and 16 bases lay between the germline ends. Germline V gives CDR1 MGHRA, CDR2 YSYEKL. The length of the CDR3 is 14 residues.

This sequence joins TRBV6-2 or TRBV6-3 and TRBJ2-7, with unresolved D. The CDR3 is 11 amino acids. V dropped 6 bases and J dropped 3 bases, with 6 bases sitting between them. CDR1 and CDR2 (germline): MNHEY, SVGEGT. The CDR3 is CASSRLYEQYF. For the CDR3, the DNA is TGTGCCAGCAGCCGACTCTACGAGCAGTACTTC.

The rearrangement joins TRBV20-1 to TRBJ2-3; 9 nucleotides line up with TRBD2. The CDR3 runs 14 residues. Losses at the gene ends were 3 bases for V and 4 bases for J; bases not matched to a gene: 5. Germline values: CDR1 DFQATT, CDR2 SNEGSKA (reference sequence). Written as DNA, the CDR3 is TGCAGTGCTAGTAGAACTAGCGGGTCAGATACGCAGTATTTT. This translates into CSASRTSGSDTQYF.

This clone was observed a few times. The chain has TRBV7-6 and TRBJ1-3, with D possibly TRBD1 on 5 matching bases. Trimming pared 2 bases from V and 3 bases from J, leaving 8 bases between. The germline CDR1 and CDR2 sequences are SGHVS and FNYEAQ. CDR3 length: 14 residues. CDR3 sequence (DNA): TGTGCCAGCAGCTTAACAGGTCTTGGAAACACCATATATTTT. Translated, it gives CASSLTGLGNTIYF.

The gene calls are TRBV7-2 and TRBJ1-1; 9 bases are a match to TRBD1. Per germline, CDR1 SGHTA and CDR2 FQGNSA. Losses at the gene ends were 4 bases for V and 4 bases for J; bases not matched to a gene: 4. The CDR3 has 14 amino acids. CDR3 protein: CASSWTGVGTEAFF. The CDR3 coding sequence is TGTGCCAGCAGCTGGACAGGGGTCGGCACTGAAGCTTTCTTT.

The chain links TRBV18 to TRBJ2-1; 7 nucleotides line up with TRBD1. Germline CDR1 reads KGHSH; CDR2 reads LQKENI. Trimming removed 3 bases from V and 5 bases from J; junction bases left unmatched: 7. This CDR3 is 15 amino acids long. CDR3 nucleotide sequence: TGTGCCAGCTCACCCCAGACAGGGCGAAACAATGAGCAGTTCTTC. The encoded protein is CASSPQTGRNNEQFF. The whole variable domain, filled in from reference TRBV18 and TRBJ2-1, reads NAGVMQNPRHLVRRRGQEARLRCSPMKGHSHVYWYRQLPEEGLKFMVYLQKENIIDESGMPKERFSAEFPKEGPSILRIQQVVRGDSAAYFCASSPQTGRNNEQFFGPGTRLTVL.

The sample holds a few counts of this clone. The chain links TRBV12-3 or TRBV12-4 to TRBJ2-7, with D possibly TRBD2 on 5 matching bases. The CDR3 has 13 amino acids. V shed 5 bases and J shed 3 bases, with 11 bases lying between them. The CDR3 region has the DNA TGTGCCAGCAGTCTGCCTCGGGGCTACGAGCAGTACTTC. The encoded protein is CASSLPRGYEQYF.

The chain employs TRBV19 and TRBJ1-5, with D unresolved. Per germline, CDR1 LNHDA and CDR2 SQIVND (reference sequence). The CDR3 sequence is 13 residues long. The V end lost 10 bases, the J end lost 1 base, and 11 bases lay between the germline ends. CDR3 in DNA: TGTGCCACAGGTACAGAAAGCAATCAGCCCCAGCATTTT. Amino acids: CATGTESNQPQHF.